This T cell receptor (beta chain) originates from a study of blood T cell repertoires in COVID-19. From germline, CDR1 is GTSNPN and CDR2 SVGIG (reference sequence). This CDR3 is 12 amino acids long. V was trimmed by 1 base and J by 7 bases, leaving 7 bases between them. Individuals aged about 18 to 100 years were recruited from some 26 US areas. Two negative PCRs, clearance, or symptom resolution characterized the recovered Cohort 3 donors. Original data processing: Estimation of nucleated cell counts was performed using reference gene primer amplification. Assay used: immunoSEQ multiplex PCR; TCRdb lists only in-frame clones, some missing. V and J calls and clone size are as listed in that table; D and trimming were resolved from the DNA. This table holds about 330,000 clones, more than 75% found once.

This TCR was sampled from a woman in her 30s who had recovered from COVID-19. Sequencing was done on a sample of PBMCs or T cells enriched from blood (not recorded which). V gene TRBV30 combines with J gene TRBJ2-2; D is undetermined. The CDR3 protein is CAWSAPFGELFF. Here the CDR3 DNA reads TGTGCCTGGAGTGCCCCGTTCGGGGAGCTGTTTTTT.